This T cell receptor (beta chain) was obtained from a study of blood T cell repertoires in COVID-19. This CDR3 has 15 residues. CDR1 SGHRS and CDR2 YFSETQ come from the germline V gene. With V trimmed by 2 bases and J by 7 bases, 8 bases remained unmatched. Some clones are missing from TCRdb's copy, which holds only in-frame ones; the method was immunoSEQ multiplex PCR. The sample gives roughly 42,000 clones, 80% to 90% of which show up once; 7% to 9.5% is in the top ten. The V call is TRBV5-1, the J call TRBJ1-1, with 10 bases lining up with TRBD1. The sequencing sample was made of peripheral blood. The source is a man under 40 with active or convalescent COVID-19. This chain's CDR3 is CASSFRQGAYGEAFF. In DNA, the CDR3 is TGCGCCAGCAGCTTTCGACAGGGGGCTTACGGTGAAGCTTTCTTT.